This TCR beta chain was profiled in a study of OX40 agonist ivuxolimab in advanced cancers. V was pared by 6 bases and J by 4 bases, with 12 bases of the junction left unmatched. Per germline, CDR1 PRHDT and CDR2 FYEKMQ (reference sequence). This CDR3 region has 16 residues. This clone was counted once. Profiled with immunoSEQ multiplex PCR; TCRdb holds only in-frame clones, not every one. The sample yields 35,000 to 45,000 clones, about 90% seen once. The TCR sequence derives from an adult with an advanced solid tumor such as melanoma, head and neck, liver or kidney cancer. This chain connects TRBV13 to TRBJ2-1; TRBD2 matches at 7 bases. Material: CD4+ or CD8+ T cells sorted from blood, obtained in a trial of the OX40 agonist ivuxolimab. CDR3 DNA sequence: TGTGCCAGCAGTTCTCCGGTGGGGGGAGGGTACAATGAGCAGTTCTTC. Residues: CASSSPVGGGYNEQFF.